This TCR beta chain was sequenced for a study of tumor-infiltrating lymphocytes in localized non-small cell lung cancer. Across the study: Tumor tissue and non-adjacent uninvolved lung came from each patient.

CDR1 MNHEY and CDR2 SVGAGI come from the germline V gene. V was cut by 2 bases and J by 0 bases, with 10 bases left in between. CDR3 length: 15 amino acids. Only in-frame clones appear in the TCRdb table, and some are missing; sequencing was by immunoSEQ multiplex PCR. The repertoire holds roughly 16,000 clones, with 60% to 85% as singletons. Whole-study findings and limits: Not all patients were TCR sequenced, owing to tissue quantity.

A remark on this clone: Its antigen remains unknown.

The source of this sequence is a human donor with non-small cell lung cancer. This chain joins TRBV6-5 and TRBJ1-2; D not resolved. Sequenced sample: lung tumor tissue. CDR3 residues: CASSYERRSNYGYTF. DNA for the CDR3: TGTGCCAGCAGTTACGAACGTAGATCTAACTATGGCTACACCTTC.